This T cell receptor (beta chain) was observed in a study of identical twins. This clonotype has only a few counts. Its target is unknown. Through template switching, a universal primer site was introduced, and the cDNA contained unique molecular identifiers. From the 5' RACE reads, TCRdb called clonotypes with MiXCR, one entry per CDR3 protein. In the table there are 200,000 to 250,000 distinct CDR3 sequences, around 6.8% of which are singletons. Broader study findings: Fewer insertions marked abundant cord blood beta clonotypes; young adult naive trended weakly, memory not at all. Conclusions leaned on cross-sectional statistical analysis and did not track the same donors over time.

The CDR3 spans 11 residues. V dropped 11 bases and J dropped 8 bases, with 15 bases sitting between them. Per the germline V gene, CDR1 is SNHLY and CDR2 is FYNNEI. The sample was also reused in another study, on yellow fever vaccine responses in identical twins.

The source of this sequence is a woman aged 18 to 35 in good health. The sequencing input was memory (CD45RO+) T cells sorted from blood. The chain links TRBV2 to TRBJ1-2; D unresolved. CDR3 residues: CASSLMGGYTF. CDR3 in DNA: TGTGCCTCCAGCCTTATGGGGGGCTACACCTTC.